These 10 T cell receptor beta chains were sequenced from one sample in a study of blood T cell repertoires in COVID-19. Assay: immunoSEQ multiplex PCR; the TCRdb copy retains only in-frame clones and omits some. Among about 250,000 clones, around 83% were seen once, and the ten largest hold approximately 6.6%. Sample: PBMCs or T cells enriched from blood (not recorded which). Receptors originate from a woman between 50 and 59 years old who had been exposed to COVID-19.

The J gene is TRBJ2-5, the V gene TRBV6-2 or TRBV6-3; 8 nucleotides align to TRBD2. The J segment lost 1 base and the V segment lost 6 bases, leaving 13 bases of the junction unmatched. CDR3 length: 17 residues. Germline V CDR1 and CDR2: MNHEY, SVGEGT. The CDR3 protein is CASSKRSTSDRQETQYF. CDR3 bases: TGTGCCAGCAGCAAGAGGTCGACTAGCGATCGCCAAGAGACCCAGTACTTC.

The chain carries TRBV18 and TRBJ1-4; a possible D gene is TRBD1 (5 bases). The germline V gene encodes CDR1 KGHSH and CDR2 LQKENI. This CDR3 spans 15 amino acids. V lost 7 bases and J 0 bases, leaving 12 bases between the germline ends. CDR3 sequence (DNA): TGTGCCAGCTTTCAGGGTGGTGCAACTAATGAAAAACTGTTTTTT. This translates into CASFQGGATNEKLFF.

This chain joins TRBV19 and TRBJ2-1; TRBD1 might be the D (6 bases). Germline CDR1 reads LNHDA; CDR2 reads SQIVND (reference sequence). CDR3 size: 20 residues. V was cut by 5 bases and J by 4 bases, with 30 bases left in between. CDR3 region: CASSPKDRKSSIMRYNEQFF. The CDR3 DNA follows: TGTGCCAGTAGTCCGAAGGACAGAAAAAGCTCTATCATGAGATACAATGAGCAGTTCTTC.

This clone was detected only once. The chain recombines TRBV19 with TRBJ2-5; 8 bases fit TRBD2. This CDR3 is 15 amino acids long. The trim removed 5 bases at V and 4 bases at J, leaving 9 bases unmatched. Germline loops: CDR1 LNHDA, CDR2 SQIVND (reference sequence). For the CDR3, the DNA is TGTGCCAGTAGTGAGGCGGGGGGTAGATCAGAGACCCAGTACTTC. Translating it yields CASSEAGGRSETQYF.

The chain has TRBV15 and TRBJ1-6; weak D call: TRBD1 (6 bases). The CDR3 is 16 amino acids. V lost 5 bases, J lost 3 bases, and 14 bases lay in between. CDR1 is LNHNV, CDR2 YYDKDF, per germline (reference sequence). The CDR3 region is CATSLGQRYYNSPLHF. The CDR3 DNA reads TGTGCCACCAGCTTAGGACAGCGTTACTATAATTCACCCCTCCACTTT.

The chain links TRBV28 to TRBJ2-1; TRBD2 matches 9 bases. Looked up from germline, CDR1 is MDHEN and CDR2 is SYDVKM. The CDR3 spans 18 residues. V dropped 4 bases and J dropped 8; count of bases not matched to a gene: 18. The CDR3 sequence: CASSSFSGSGGFQDEQFF. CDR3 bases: TGTGCCAGCAGTTCCTTCTCGGGAAGCGGGGGGTTTCAGGATGAGCAGTTCTTC.

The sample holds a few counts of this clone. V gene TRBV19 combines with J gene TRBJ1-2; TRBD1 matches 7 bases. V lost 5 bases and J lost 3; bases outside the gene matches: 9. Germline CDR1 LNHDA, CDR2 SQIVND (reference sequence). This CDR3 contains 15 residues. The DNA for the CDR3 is TGTGCCAGTAGTTCAACAGGGGCCCCTGACTATGGCTACACCTTC. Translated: CASSSTGAPDYGYTF.

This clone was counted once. CDR3 nucleotides: TGTGCCAGTCGACAGGGGGTAAATGGCAATCAGCCCCAGCATTTT. This gives the protein CASRQGVNGNQPQHF. The chain employs TRBV19 and TRBJ1-5; 9 nucleotides match TRBD1. This CDR3 spans 15 amino acids. Germline V CDR1 and CDR2: LNHDA, SQIVND (reference sequence). V was clipped by 8 bases and J by 2 bases; unmatched bases: 7.

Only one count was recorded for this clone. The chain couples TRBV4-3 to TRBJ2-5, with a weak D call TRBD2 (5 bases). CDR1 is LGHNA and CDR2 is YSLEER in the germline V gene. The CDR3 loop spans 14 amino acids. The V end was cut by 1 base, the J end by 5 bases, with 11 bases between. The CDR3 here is CASSQGMGGETQYF. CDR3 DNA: TGCGCCAGCAGCCAAGGCATGGGCGGGGAGACCCAGTACTTC.

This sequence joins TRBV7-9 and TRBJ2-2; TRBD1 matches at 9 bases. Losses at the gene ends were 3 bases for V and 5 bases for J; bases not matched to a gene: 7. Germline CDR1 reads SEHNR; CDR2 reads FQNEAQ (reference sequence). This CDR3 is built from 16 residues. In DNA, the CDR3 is TGTGCCAGCAGCTTTTATACCGGGACAGGGACCGGGGAGCTGTTTTTT. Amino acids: CASSFYTGTGTGELFF.